The 14 T cell receptor beta chains reported below all come from one sample, sequenced in a study of T cells after yellow fever vaccination. TCRdb re-analysed the 5' RACE reads in MiXCR, keeping a single row per CDR3 protein. The data hold about 69,000 distinct CDR3 sequences, with 5% to 6.5% observed a single time. The material was CD4+ T cells sorted from PBMCs, obtained roughly 15 days after the first yellow fever vaccination. These receptors all stem from a man between 18 and 29 years old who received the YFV17D yellow fever vaccine.

This clonotype was seen a few times. The chain employs TRBV4-3 and TRBJ2-6; 10 bases are shared with TRBD1. Germline V gene lookup returns CDR1 LGHNA and CDR2 YSLEER. CDR3 length: 19 residues. V lost 7 bases and J lost 4; bases outside the gene matches: 16. The CDR3 nucleotides read TGCGCCAGCAAATCTTGCATGGGACAGGGGCCATCCGGGGCCAACGTCCTGACTTTC. It is translated as CASKSCMGQGPSGANVLTF.

In its sample, this clonotype was seen many times. The chain uses TRBV5-4 and TRBJ2-3; D assignment may be TRBD1 or TRBD2 (5 bases each). The CDR3 extends over 16 amino acids. The germline V and J ends were trimmed by 5 bases and 2 bases, with 18 bases remaining between them. Germline V lookup: CDR1 SGHNT, CDR2 YYREEE (reference sequence). In DNA form, the CDR3 reads TGTGCCAGCAGTCTGGGGGTGGCGTCTAACACAGATACGCAGTATTTT. This gives the protein CASSLGVASNTDTQYF. Filled out from reference TRBV5-4 and TRBJ2-3, the complete variable domain reads ETGVTQSPTHLIKTRGQQVTLRCSSQSGHNTVSWYQQALGQGPQFIFQYYREEENGRGNFPPRFSGLQFPNYSSELNVNALELDDSALYLCASSLGVASNTDTQYFGPGTRLTVL.

There are many counts of this clonotype. This chain uses TRBV7-2 with TRBJ1-4; tentative D call: TRBD1 (5 bases). From germline, CDR1 is SGHTA and CDR2 FQGNSA. The CDR3 length is 16 residues. With 2 bases removed from V and 6 bases from J, the gap between germline ends came to 16 bases. CDR3 in amino acids: CASSLYTGGMDEKLFF. The CDR3 coding sequence is TGTGCCAGCAGCTTATACACAGGTGGGATGGATGAAAAACTGTTTTTT.

In its sample, this clonotype is medium-sized. The V gene is TRBV2, the J gene TRBJ2-2; 8 bases fit TRBD2. V was clipped by 5 bases and J by 0 bases; unmatched bases: 5. Germline assignment: CDR1 SNHLY and CDR2 FYNNEI. This CDR3 spans 16 amino acids. The CDR3 sequence is CASSRTSGANTGELFF. The DNA of the CDR3 is TGTGCCAGCAGTCGCACTAGCGGAGCGAACACCGGGGAGCTGTTTTTT.

In this sample, this clonotype turned up many times. This chain links TRBV4-3 with TRBJ2-3; D unresolved. The CDR3 extends over 14 amino acids. Germline-derived CDR1 and CDR2 are LGHNA and YSLEER. Trimming removed 0 bases from V and 2 bases from J, with 6 bases in between. Here the CDR3 DNA reads TGCGCCAGCAGCCAAGATTGGGACACAGATACGCAGTATTTT. Translating it yields CASSQDWDTDTQYF.

This clonotype was counted ten times or more. The rearrangement links TRBV18 to TRBJ2-7; no firm D call. This CDR3 is 13 amino acids long. The V gene lost 4 bases and the J gene lost 0 bases, with 7 bases spanning the gap. Germline-derived CDR1 and CDR2 are KGHSH and LQKENI. The CDR3 loop is CASSRQPSYEQYF. The CDR3, as DNA: TGTGCCAGCTCACGGCAGCCCTCCTACGAGCAGTACTTC.

This clonotype came up many times. CDR3 in amino acids: CSAISGRTNEKLFF. In DNA, the CDR3 is TGCAGTGCTATTTCGGGGAGGACTAATGAAAAACTGTTTTTT. The rearrangement uses TRBV20-1 and TRBJ1-4; D call uncertain. The CDR3 consists of 14 residues. The V end lost 4 bases, the J end lost 2 bases, and 11 bases lay between the germline ends. CDR1 is DFQATT and CDR2 is SNEGSKA in the germline V gene (reference sequence).

This clonotype was seen many times. The genes are TRBV12-3 or TRBV12-4 and TRBJ2-1; D call uncertain. The CDR3 length is 15 residues. The V and J ends lost 4 bases and 8 bases respectively, with 18 bases between them. This chain's CDR3 is CASSSQSSTHYEQFF. The CDR3 DNA is TGTGCCAGCAGTTCCCAATCTAGTACGCATTATGAGCAGTTCTTC.

This clonotype occurred many times. V is TRBV5-1 and J is TRBJ2-7, with D possibly called TRBD1 or TRBD2 (5 bases each). Germline-derived CDR1 and CDR2 are SGHRS and YFSETQ. The V and J ends lost 4 bases and 4 bases respectively, with 18 bases between them. The CDR3 has 15 residues. The CDR3 here is CASSRTGTERYEQYF. The CDR3 DNA reads TGCGCCAGCAGCCGCACTGGGACGGAGAGGTACGAGCAGTACTTC.

There are many counts of this clonotype. J is TRBJ2-1 and V is TRBV20-1; 11 bases fit TRBD1. This CDR3 has 15 residues. With V trimmed by 0 bases and J by 9 bases, 7 bases remained unmatched. From germline, CDR1 is DFQATT and CDR2 SNEGSKA (reference sequence). The CDR3 spells CSARDPGQGAVEQFF. Here the CDR3 DNA reads TGCAGTGCTAGAGATCCAGGACAGGGGGCAGTTGAGCAGTTCTTC.

The chain recombines TRBV7-2 with TRBJ1-1, with 10 bases that match TRBD1. V lost 5 bases, J lost 6 bases, and 9 bases stayed unmatched. Germline loops: CDR1 SGHTA, CDR2 FQGNSA. This CDR3 region has 15 residues. CDR3 coding DNA: TGTGCCAGCAGCCCAACCGGGACAGGGGTCCCTGAAGCTTTCTTT. Its translation: CASSPTGTGVPEAFF.

The sample holds many counts of this clonotype. The V gene is TRBV12-3 or TRBV12-4, the J gene TRBJ2-1, with 7 bases identical to TRBD2. The CDR3 runs 16 residues. Losses at the gene ends were 7 bases for V and 0 bases for J; bases not matched to a gene: 9. CDR3 DNA sequence: TGTGCCAGCACCCAACGGGGGAGGGGCTCCTACAATGAGCAGTTCTTC. Translated: CASTQRGRGSYNEQFF.

This clonotype occurred many times. DNA for the CDR3: TGTGCCAGCAGCCGGGCGGGCAGCACAGATACGCAGTATTTT. It specifies CASSRAGSTDTQYF. V and J are TRBV5-4 and TRBJ2-3, with D possibly TRBD2 on 5 matching bases. This CDR3 contains 14 residues. Deletions cut 4 bases from V and 0 bases from J, with 9 bases between. Germline CDR1 reads SGHNT; CDR2 reads YYREEE (reference sequence).

This clonotype was seen at least ten times. The V call is TRBV7-2, the J call TRBJ2-5, with 11 positions matching TRBD2. The length of the CDR3 is 16 residues. V was clipped by 6 bases and J by 2 bases; unmatched bases: 8. Germline V gene data show CDR1 as SGHTA and CDR2 as FQGNSA. The CDR3 here is CASSLMASGGQETQYF. DNA for the CDR3: TGTGCCAGCAGTCTTATGGCTAGCGGGGGGCAAGAGACCCAGTACTTC. The full variable domain, with the rest looked up from reference TRBV7-2 and TRBJ2-5, is GAGVSQSPSNKVTEKGKDVELRCDPISGHTALYWYRQSLGQGLEFLIYFQGNSAPDKSGLPSDRFSAERTGGSVSTLTIQRTQQEDSAVYLCASSLMASGGQETQYFGPGTRLLVL.